The 5 T cell receptor beta chains given below trace back to one sample, sequenced in a study of blood T cell repertoires in COVID-19. Clones were sequenced by immunoSEQ multiplex PCR, and TCRdb holds only the in-frame ones, with some missing. The sample consists of more than 200,000 clones, 75% to 90% of them appearing once. The sequencing input was PBMCs or T cells enriched from blood (not recorded which). The origin of the receptors is a woman aged 30 to 39 who had recovered from COVID-19.

The J gene is TRBJ1-4, the V gene TRBV27, with D possibly being TRBD1 (5 bases). The length of the CDR3 is 13 residues. Looked up from germline, CDR1 is MNHEY and CDR2 is SMNVEV (reference sequence). V was clipped by 5 bases and J by 5 bases, with 9 bases between them. The CDR3 spells CASSRTRNEKLFF. In DNA form, the CDR3 reads TGTGCCAGCAGTAGGACAAGGAATGAAAAACTGTTTTTT.

The chain has TRBV3-1 (or the pseudogene TRBV3-2) and TRBJ1-1; D is possibly TRBD1 (6 bases). Germline V gene data show CDR1 as LGHDT and CDR2 as YNNKEL (reference sequence). The CDR3 has 16 amino acids. The V and J ends lost 4 bases and 1 base respectively, with 16 bases between them. The CDR3 here is CASSPGTKGGNTEAFF. For the CDR3, the DNA is TGTGCCAGCAGCCCGGGGACCAAAGGGGGGAACACTGAAGCTTTCTTT.

The chain employs TRBV5-6 and TRBJ1-1, with 10 bases lining up with TRBD1. The V segment lost 0 bases and the J segment 3 bases; nucleotides outside the gene matches: 5. The CDR3 sequence is 16 residues long. CDR1 and CDR2 (germline): SGHDT, YYEEEE. CDR3 coding DNA: TGTGCCAGCAGCTTGGGACAGGGGGCTCGGGACACTGAAGCTTTCTTT. Protein sequence: CASSLGQGARDTEAFF. Drawing the rest from reference TRBV5-6 and TRBJ1-1, the complete variable domain is DAGVTQSPTHLIKTRGQQVTLRCSPKSGHDTVSWYQQALGQGPQFIFQYYEEEERQRGNFPDRFSGHQFPNYSSELNVNALLLGDSALYLCASSLGQGARDTEAFFGQGTRLTVV.

This clone was detected only once. This rearrangement joins TRBV4-3 to TRBJ1-6; weak D call: TRBD1 (6 bases). This CDR3 region has 15 residues. The V end lost 4 bases, the J end lost 5 bases, and 12 bases lay between the germline ends. Germline CDR1 reads LGHNA; CDR2 reads YSLEER. The CDR3 DNA sequence: TGCGCCAGCAGCCCCAGGACAGCAGATAATTCACCCCTCCACTTT. This codes for CASSPRTADNSPLHF.

The CDR3 nucleotides read TGTGCCAGCAGGTCTACTACGAATTCACCCCTCCACTTT. Translation gives CASRSTTNSPLHF. V usage is TRBV6-5 and J usage is TRBJ1-6; no clear D. Germline CDR1 reads MNHEY; CDR2 reads SVGAGI. CDR3 length: 13 residues. V was cut by 6 bases and J by 7 bases, with 10 bases left in between.